This T cell receptor beta chain was captured in a study of a mutant IDH1 vaccine in newly diagnosed glioma. Study information: Treated patients showed a male proportion of roughly 60%, a female proportion of around 40%, and a mean age of roughly 40 years. Study-wide results and limits: Pseudoprogression seemed unlinked to shifts in top peripheral T cell clonotypes. Immune responses induced by vaccination arose in about 93% of the patients.

As regards this clone: The antigen is undetermined.

TCRdb's table, derived via immunoSEQ multiplex PCR, lists solely in-frame clones and lacks some. The sample includes tens of thousands of clones, about four fifths of them seen just once. Time point given: baseline, week 1 (first vaccination visit). The treatment: pre-vaccination baseline after standard-of-care therapy. Each of the donors came in with new WHO grade 3 or 4 astrocytomas that were IDH1-mutant and ATRX-lost. CDR3 length: 15 amino acids. CDR1 and CDR2 from the germline V gene are LNHDA and SQIVND (reference sequence). The junction had 11 bases not matched to a gene; V was cut back by 7 bases and J by 4 bases.

Sequenced here: peripheral blood mononuclear cells (PBMCs), sampled from a glioma patient treated with radiotherapy, temozolomide or both. The receptor was derived from a woman aged 18-29 years with glioma. Some clones in this sample may be carry-over from other donors' samples. V usage is TRBV19 and J usage is TRBJ2-5; 8 nucleotides match TRBD2. The CDR3 sequence is CASTVDGRDGETQYF. CDR3 in DNA: TGTGCCAGTACGGTTGACGGGAGGGACGGAGAGACCCAGTACTTC.